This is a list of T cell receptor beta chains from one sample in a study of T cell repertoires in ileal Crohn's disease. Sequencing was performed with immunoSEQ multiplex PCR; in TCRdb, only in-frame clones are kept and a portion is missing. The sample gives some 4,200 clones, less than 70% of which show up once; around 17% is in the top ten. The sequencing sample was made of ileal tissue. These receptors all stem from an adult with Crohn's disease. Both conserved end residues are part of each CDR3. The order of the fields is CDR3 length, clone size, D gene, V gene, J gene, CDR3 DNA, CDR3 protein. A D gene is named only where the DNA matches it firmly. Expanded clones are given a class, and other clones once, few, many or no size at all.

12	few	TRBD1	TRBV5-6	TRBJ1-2	TGTGCCAGCAGCGCGGGACAGCACGGCTACACCTTC	CASSAGQHGYTF
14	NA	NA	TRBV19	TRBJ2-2	TGTGCCAGTAGTATCAAGGGGGACACCGGGGAGCTGTTTTTT	CASSIKGDTGELFF
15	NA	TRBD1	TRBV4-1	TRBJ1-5	TGCGCCAGCAGCCAAAGGACAGGGGTGTATCAGCCCCAGCATTTT	CASSQRTGVYQPQHF
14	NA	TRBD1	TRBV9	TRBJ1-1	TGTGCCAGCAGCGTATTTACAGGGGCCACTGAAGCTTTCTTT	CASSVFTGATEAFF
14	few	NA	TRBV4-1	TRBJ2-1	TGCGCCAGCAGCTCGCCGTCGGCGGACAATGAGCAGTTCTTC	CASSSPSADNEQFF
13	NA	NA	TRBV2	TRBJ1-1	TGTGCCACCAAGGGGGAGGGGAACACTGAAGCTTTCTTT	CATKGEGNTEAFF
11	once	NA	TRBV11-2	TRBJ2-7	TGTGCCAGCAGCCGTAACTACGAGCAGTACTTC	CASSRNYEQYF
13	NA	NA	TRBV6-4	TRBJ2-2	TGTGCCAGCAGTCTAGCGAACACCGGGGAGCTGTTTTTT	CASSLANTGELFF
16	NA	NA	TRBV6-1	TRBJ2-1	TGTGCCAGCAGTGAAGCGCAGGGCCCTACCTACAATGAGCAGTTCTTC	CASSEAQGPTYNEQFF
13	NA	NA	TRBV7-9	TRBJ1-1	TGTGCCAGCAGCTGGCAGGGAGGGACTGAAGCTTTCTTT	CASSWQGGTEAFF
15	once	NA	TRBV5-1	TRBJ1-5	TGCGCCAGCAGCCTCGAAGCAGGGAGGGATCAGCCCCAGCATTTT	CASSLEAGRDQPQHF
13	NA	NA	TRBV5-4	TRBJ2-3	TGTGCCAGCAGCTTCCCCCGCGCAGATACGCAGTATTTT	CASSFPRADTQYF
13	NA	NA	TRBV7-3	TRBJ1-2	TGTGCCAGCAGCGCTCAGGGAGGGGGTGGCTACACCTTC	CASSAQGGGGYTF
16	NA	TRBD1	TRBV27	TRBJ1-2	TGTGCCAGCAGTTTGTCCCGGGACAGCCTGAACTATGGCTACACCTTC	CASSLSRDSLNYGYTF
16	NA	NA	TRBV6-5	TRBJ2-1	TGTGCCAGCAGTTACTCGGGCAGTCTCTCCTACAATGAGCAGTTCTTC	CASSYSGSLSYNEQFF
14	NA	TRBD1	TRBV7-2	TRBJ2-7	TGTGCCAGCAGACTAGACAGGGGGCTTGGCGAGCAGTACTTC	CASRLDRGLGEQYF
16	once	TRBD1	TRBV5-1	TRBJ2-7	TGCGCCAGCAGCTGGACCGGACAGGGGGCGGGCTACGAGCAGTACTTC	CASSWTGQGAGYEQYF
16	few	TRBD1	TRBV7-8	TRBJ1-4	TGTGCCAGCAGCGTCTCGCACAGGGGGCAGGGGGAAAAACTGTTTTTT	CASSVSHRGQGEKLFF
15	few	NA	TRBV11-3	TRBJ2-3	TGTGCCAGCAGCTCAGGGGGGACCTTCGCAGATACGCAGTATTTT	CASSSGGTFADTQYF